The clone carrying this TCR beta chain appeared a single time. The CDR3 regions of TCR beta were amplified from RNA transcripts. An initial round of RT-PCR targeting the TCR CDR3 relied on the HTBI primer set. TCRdb fed the multiplex PCR reads into MiXCR, producing one record per CDR3 protein. Here the sample spans roughly 740,000 distinct CDR3 sequences, 15% to 20% being singletons. Germline CDR1 reads KGHDR; CDR2 reads SFDVKD. V shed 2 bases and J 3 bases; nucleotides not matched to a gene: 6. The CDR3 consists of 16 residues. These data belong to a study of T cells in Graves' hyperthyroidism and ophthalmopathy.

The clonotype comes from a young man with Graves' hyperthyroidism. This chain links TRBV24-1 with TRBJ2-5; 9 nucleotides line up with TRBD1. Input material: blood. The CDR3 reads CATSDYGTGMKETQYF. CDR3 sequence (DNA): TGTGCCACCAGTGATTATGGGACAGGGATGAAAGAGACCCAGTACTTC.